Each of the 13 T cell receptor beta chains below was sequenced from the same sample in a study of CD8 T cells in ankylosing spondylitis. TCRdb reanalysed the 5' RACE reads using MiXCR and keeps one entry per CDR3 protein. There are roughly 30,000 distinct CDR3 sequences in the sample; more than 25% occur only once, and about 41% lies in the top ten. Sequenced input: synovial fluid, either unsorted or a sorted T cell fraction (not recorded which). The receptor source for this set is a male donor with ankylosing spondylitis.

This clonotype was counted many times. This chain joins TRBV6-1 and TRBJ1-1; a possible D gene is TRBD1 (6 bases). The length of the CDR3 is 12 residues. CDR1 and CDR2 (germline): MNHNS, SASEGT. Trimming pared 10 bases from V and 1 base from J, leaving 10 bases between. The CDR3 reads CATKGQNTEAFF. In DNA, the CDR3 is TGTGCCACCAAGGGACAGAACACTGAAGCTTTCTTT.

The chain uses TRBV13 and TRBJ2-5; TRBD1 matches 7 bases. Germline CDR1 is PRHDT and CDR2 is FYEKMQ (reference sequence). The CDR3 extends over 13 amino acids. V shed 5 bases, J shed 4 bases, and the junction held 4 bases outside the gene matches. Here the CDR3 reads CASSPQGIETQYF. The CDR3 DNA is TGTGCCAGCAGCCCACAGGGGATAGAGACCCAGTACTTC. The whole variable domain, remainder taken from reference TRBV13 and TRBJ2-5, is AAGVIQSPRHLIKEKRETATLKCYPIPRHDTVYWYQQGPGQDPQFLISFYEKMQSDKGSIPDRFSAQQFSDYHSELNMSSLELGDSALYFCASSPQGIETQYFGPGTRLLVL.

By share, this clonotype counts as large (0.1 to 1%). The rearrangement joins TRBV13 to TRBJ1-1; 9 positions match TRBD1. This CDR3 is 12 amino acids long. With 9 bases clipped from V and 5 bases from J, the junction kept 4 bases outside the gene matches. In germline, CDR1 is PRHDT, CDR2 FYEKMQ (reference sequence). This chain's CDR3 is CASKTGGTEAFF. CDR3 DNA sequence: TGTGCCAGTAAGACAGGGGGGACTGAAGCTTTCTTT.

The J gene is TRBJ1-5, the V gene TRBV3-1, with D perhaps TRBD1 (5 bases). The CDR3 has 15 residues. CDR1 and CDR2 from the germline V gene are LGHDT and YNNKEL (reference sequence). V was cut by 5 bases and J by 1 base, with 12 bases left in between. CDR3 loop: CASSKGASSNQPQHF. CDR3 sequence (DNA): TGTGCCAGCAGCAAAGGGGCTAGCAGCAATCAGCCCCAGCATTTT.

There are a few counts of this clonotype. CDR3 coding DNA: TGTGCCAGCCATGGACTAGCGCGGGGAACGCAGTATTTT. Encoded protein: CASHGLARGTQYF. The V and J genes are TRBV27 and TRBJ2-3; 9 bases fit TRBD2. V was clipped by 8 bases and J by 9 bases; unmatched bases: 9. Per the germline V gene, CDR1 is MNHEY and CDR2 is SMNVEV (reference sequence). This CDR3 is 13 amino acids long.

This clonotype has ten or more counts. V usage is TRBV27 and J usage is TRBJ2-7; 9 positions agree with TRBD1. Germline V gene lookup returns CDR1 MNHEY and CDR2 SMNVEV (reference sequence). CDR3 length: 14 residues. Unmatched junction bases numbered 3, after V lost 5 bases and J lost 1 base. The CDR3 region has the DNA TGTGCCAGCAGTGACAGGGGGGGATCCTACGAGCAGTACGTC. Encoded protein: CASSDRGGSYEQYV.

This clonotype was recorded many times. This chain links TRBV12-3 or TRBV12-4 with TRBJ2-5, with TRBD1 identical over 7 bases. Trimming cost V 5 bases and J 6 bases; bases outside gene matches: 9. The CDR3 runs to 14 residues. CDR3: CASSLTGVLQTQYF. DNA of the CDR3: TGTGCCAGCAGTCTTACAGGGGTATTACAGACCCAGTACTTC.

This chain connects TRBV20-1 to TRBJ2-7; D call uncertain. With 0 bases removed from V and 0 bases from J, the gap between germline ends came to 6 bases. This CDR3 spans 13 amino acids. Per the germline V gene, CDR1 is DFQATT and CDR2 is SNEGSKA (reference sequence). This CDR3 is CSARDVNSYEQYF. CDR3 DNA: TGCAGTGCTAGAGATGTGAACTCCTACGAGCAGTACTTC.

This clonotype was picked up one time. The V gene is TRBV9, the J gene TRBJ1-2; D is undetermined. The germline V and J ends were trimmed by 4 bases and 3 bases, with 22 bases remaining between them. The CDR3 loop spans 17 amino acids. Germline V CDR1 and CDR2: SGDLS, YYNGEE. Here the CDR3 reads CASSHGSAFRQDYGYTF. CDR3 in DNA: TGTGCCAGCAGCCACGGATCCGCCTTCCGACAAGACTATGGCTACACCTTC. The full variable domain, completed using reference TRBV9 and TRBJ1-2, is DSGVTQTPKHLITATGQRVTLRCSPRSGDLSVYWYQQSLDQGLQFLIQYYNGEERAKGNILERFSAQQFPDLHSELNLSSLELGDSALYFCASSHGSAFRQDYGYTFGSGTRLTVV.

The genes are TRBV20-1 and TRBJ2-7; D perhaps matches TRBD1 (6 bases). V was pared by 0 bases and J by 6 bases, with 18 bases between. Germline assignment: CDR1 DFQATT and CDR2 SNEGSKA (reference sequence). There are 15 residues in the CDR3. The CDR3 loop is CSARDSQVGAGEQYF. The CDR3 DNA follows: TGCAGTGCTAGAGATTCACAAGTGGGGGCCGGCGAGCAGTACTTC.

This clonotype was counted ten times or more. The J gene is TRBJ2-7, the V gene TRBV7-9, with D perhaps TRBD2 (5 bases). V lost 4 bases, J lost 3 bases, and 13 bases lay in between. The CDR3 is 14 residues long. Germline CDR1 reads SEHNR; CDR2 reads FQNEAQ (reference sequence). The CDR3 protein is CASSSHGNNYEQYF. Written as DNA, the CDR3 is TGTGCCAGCAGCTCCCACGGGAACAACTACGAGCAGTACTTC.

The chain joins TRBV7-9 to TRBJ2-7, with TRBD2 identical over 8 bases. Germline values: CDR1 SEHNR, CDR2 FQNEAQ (reference sequence). V trimming: 8 bases; J trimming: 5 bases; junction bases outside the gene matches: 8. CDR3 length: 13 residues. The CDR3 nucleotides read TGTGCCAGCTCAAAAGCGGGAGCTAACGAGCAGTACGTC. It encodes CASSKAGANEQYV.

This clonotype was observed a handful of times. The genes are TRBV6-6 and TRBJ2-1; unclear D gene. The V and J ends lost 6 bases and 3 bases respectively, with 3 bases between them. The germline gives CDR1 MNHNY, CDR2 SVGAGI (reference sequence). The CDR3 sequence is 11 residues long. The CDR3 is CASRIYNEQFF. The CDR3 coding sequence is TGTGCCAGCAGGATCTACAATGAGCAGTTCTTC.